The clone carrying this T cell receptor beta chain was seen just once. The data belong to a study of siplizumab effects on memory and regulatory T cells. The trim removed 0 bases at V and 2 bases at J, leaving 6 bases unmatched. Germline V gene sequence: CDR1 SGHTA, CDR2 FQGNSA. The CDR3 is made up of 17 amino acids. Data came from immunoSEQ multiplex PCR; TCRdb stores just in-frame clones and leaves some out. The table has approximately 94,000 clones, roughly 93% seen once; the top ten hold 1% to 1.5%. The rearrangement uses TRBV7-2 and TRBJ1-3; TRBD1 agrees at 8 bases. The receptor's source is a human donor in good health. Material: non-Treg CD4+ T cells sorted from blood. This CDR3 reads CASSLALAGGTGNTIYF. In nucleotides, the CDR3 is TGTGCCAGCAGCTTAGCTCTAGCAGGGGGCACTGGAAACACCATATATTTT.